The present entry profiles one T cell receptor beta chain with its context. Antigen specificity is unknown. Profiled with immunoSEQ multiplex PCR; TCRdb holds only in-frame clones, not every one. The sample holds about 110,000 clones, roughly 84% seen once. In germline, CDR1 is LGHNA, CDR2 YSLEER. The length of the CDR3 is 15 residues. Trimming stripped 2 bases from V and 0 bases from J, with 7 bases between. These data come from a study of T cell responses to AZD1222 COVID-19 vaccine. Study-level information: Second-dose schedules of about 4 or about 12 weeks were combined.

Whole-study findings and limits: Reportedly, nearly half the spike-specific TCRs target unmutated variant regions. The sample set comprised mostly white British donors with more females, and clonal diversity was possibly underestimated.

The sequenced sample was peripheral blood, obtained on day 0 of AZD1222 vaccination. The V and J genes are TRBV4-3 and TRBJ2-2; D is unresolved. The receptor comes from an adult in good health. This CDR3 is CASSQRLANTGELFF. The CDR3 nucleotides are TGCGCCAGCAGCCAACGACTGGCGAACACCGGGGAGCTGTTTTTT.